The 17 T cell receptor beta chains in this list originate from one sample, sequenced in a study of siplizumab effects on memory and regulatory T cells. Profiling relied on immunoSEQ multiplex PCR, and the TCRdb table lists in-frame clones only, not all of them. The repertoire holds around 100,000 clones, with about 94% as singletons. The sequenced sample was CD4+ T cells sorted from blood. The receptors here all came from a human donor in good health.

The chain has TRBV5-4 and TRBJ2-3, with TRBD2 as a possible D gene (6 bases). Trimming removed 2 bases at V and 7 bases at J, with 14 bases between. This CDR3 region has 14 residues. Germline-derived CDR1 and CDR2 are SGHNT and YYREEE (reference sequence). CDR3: CASSFVRDLNTQYF. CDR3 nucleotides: TGTGCCAGCAGCTTTGTGCGGGATTTAAATACGCAGTATTTT.

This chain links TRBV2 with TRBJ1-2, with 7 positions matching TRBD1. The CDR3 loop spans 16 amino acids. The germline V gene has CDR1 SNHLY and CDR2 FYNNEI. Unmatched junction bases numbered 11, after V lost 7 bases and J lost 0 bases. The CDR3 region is CASMEGALRANYGYTF. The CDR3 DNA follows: TGTGCCAGCATGGAGGGGGCGCTCCGGGCTAACTATGGCTACACCTTC.

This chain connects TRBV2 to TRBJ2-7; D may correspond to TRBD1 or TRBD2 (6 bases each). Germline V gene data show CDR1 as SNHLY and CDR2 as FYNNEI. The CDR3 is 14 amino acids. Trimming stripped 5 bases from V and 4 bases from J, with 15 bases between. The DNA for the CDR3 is TGTGCCAGCAGTCGGTACGGGGGCTATTACGAGCAGTACTTC. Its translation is CASSRYGGYYEQYF.

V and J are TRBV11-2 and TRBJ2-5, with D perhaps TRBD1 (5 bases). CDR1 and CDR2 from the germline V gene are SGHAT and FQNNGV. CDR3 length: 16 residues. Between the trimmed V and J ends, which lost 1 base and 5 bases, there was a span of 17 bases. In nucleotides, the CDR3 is TGTGCCAGCAGCTTAGTATGGCAGGGAAGGAGTGAGACCCAGTACTTC. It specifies CASSLVWQGRSETQYF.

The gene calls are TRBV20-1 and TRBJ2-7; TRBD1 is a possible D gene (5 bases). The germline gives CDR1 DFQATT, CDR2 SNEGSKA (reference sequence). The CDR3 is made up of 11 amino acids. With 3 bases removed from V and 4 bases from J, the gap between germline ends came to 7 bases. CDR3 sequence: CSARTAYEQYF. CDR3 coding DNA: TGCAGTGCTAGGACAGCTTACGAGCAGTACTTC.

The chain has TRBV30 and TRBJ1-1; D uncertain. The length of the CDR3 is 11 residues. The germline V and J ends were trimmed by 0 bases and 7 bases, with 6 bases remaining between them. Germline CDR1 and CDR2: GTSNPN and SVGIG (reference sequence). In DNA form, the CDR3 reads TGTGCCTGGAGTGTAAGGCGTGAAGCTTTCTTT. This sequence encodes CAWSVRREAFF. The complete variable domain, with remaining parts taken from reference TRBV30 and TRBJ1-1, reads SQTIHQWPATLVQPVGSPLSLECTVEGTSNPNLYWYRQAAGRGLQLLFYSVGIGQISSEVPQNLSASRPQDRQFILSSKKLLLSDSGFYLCAWSVRREAFFGQGTRLTVV.

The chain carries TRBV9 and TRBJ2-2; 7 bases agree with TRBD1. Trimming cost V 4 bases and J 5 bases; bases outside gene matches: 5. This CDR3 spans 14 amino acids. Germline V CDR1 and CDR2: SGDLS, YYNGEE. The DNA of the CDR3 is TGTGCCAGCAGCAAAGAGGGGGCTACCGGGGAGCTGTTTTTT. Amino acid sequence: CASSKEGATGELFF.

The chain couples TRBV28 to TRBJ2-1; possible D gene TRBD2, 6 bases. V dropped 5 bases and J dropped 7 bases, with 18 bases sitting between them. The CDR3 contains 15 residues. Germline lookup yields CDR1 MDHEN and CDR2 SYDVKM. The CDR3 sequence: CASSRSGSPPNEQFF. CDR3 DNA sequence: TGTGCCAGCAGTCGCTCCGGGAGCCCACCAAATGAGCAGTTCTTC.

DNA for the CDR3: TGTGCCACCAGCAGAGATTTCGGGAGCTCCTACGAGCAGTACTTC. It encodes CATSRDFGSSYEQYF. The chain carries TRBV15 and TRBJ2-7; maybe TRBD2 (6 bases). CDR1 is LNHNV, CDR2 YYDKDF, per germline (reference sequence). Trimming removed 0 bases at V and 0 bases at J, with 9 bases between. The CDR3 is 15 residues long.

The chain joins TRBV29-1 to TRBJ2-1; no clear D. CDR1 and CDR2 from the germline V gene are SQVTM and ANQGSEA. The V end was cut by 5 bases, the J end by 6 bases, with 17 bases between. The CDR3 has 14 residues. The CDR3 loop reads CSVRDFPPFNEQFF. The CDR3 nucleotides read TGCAGCGTTCGCGACTTTCCTCCCTTCAATGAGCAGTTCTTC.

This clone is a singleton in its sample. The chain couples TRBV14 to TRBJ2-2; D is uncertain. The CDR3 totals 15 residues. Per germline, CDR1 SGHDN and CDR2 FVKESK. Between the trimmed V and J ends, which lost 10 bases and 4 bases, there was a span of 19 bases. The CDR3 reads CATSGRQASTGELFF. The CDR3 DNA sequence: TGTGCCACCTCGGGTCGCCAGGCCAGCACCGGGGAGCTGTTTTTT. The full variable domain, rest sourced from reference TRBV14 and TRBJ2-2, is EAGVTQFPSHSVIEKGQTVTLRCDPISGHDNLYWYRRVMGKEIKFLLHFVKESKQDESGMPNNRFLAERTGGTYSTLKVQPAELEDSGVYFCATSGRQASTGELFFGEGSRLTVL.

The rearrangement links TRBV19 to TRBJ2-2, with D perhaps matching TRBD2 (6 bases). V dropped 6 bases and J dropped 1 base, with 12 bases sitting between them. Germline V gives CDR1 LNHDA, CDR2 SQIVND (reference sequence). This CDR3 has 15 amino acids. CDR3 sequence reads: CASRVPGLNTGELFF. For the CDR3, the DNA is TGTGCCAGTAGAGTACCGGGACTGAACACCGGGGAGCTGTTTTTT.

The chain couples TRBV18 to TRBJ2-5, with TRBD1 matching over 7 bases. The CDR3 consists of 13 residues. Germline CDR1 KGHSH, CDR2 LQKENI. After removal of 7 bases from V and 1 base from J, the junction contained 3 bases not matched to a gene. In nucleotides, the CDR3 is TGTGCCAGCTTCGGGACAGCCCAAGAGACCCAGTACTTC. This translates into CASFGTAQETQYF.

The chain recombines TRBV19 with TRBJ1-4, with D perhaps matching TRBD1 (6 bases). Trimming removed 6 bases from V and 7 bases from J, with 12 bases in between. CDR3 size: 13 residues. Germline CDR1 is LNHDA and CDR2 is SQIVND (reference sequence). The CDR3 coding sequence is TGTGCCAGTAGGGGCGGGGGCAGTGAAAAACTGTTTTTT. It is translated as CASRGGGSEKLFF.

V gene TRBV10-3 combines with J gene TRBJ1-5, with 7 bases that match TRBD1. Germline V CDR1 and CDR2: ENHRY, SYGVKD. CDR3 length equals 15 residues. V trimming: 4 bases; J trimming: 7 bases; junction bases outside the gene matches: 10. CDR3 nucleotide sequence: TGTGCCATCAGTGCCCGGGACAGTCCGAGGCAGCCCCAGCATTTT. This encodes CAISARDSPRQPQHF.

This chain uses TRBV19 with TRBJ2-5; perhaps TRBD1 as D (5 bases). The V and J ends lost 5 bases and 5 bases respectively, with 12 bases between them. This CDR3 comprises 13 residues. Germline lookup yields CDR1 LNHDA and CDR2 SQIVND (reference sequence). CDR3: CASSQKGKETQYF. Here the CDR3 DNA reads TGTGCCAGTAGTCAAAAGGGGAAGGAGACCCAGTACTTC.

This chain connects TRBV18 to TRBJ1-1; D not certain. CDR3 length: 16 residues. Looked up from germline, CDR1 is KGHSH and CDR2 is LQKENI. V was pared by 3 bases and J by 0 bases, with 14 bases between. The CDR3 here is CASSPNVGGLNTEAFF. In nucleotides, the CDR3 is TGTGCCAGCTCACCGAACGTGGGCGGACTGAACACTGAAGCTTTCTTT.